The 16 T cell receptor beta chains in this list originate from one sample, sequenced in a study of shared clonotypes between healthy human individuals. Sequencing used immunoSEQ multiplex PCR; TCRdb keeps in-frame clones, though not all of them. The table shows 2 million to 2.5 million clones, with 90% to 95% occurring only once. The source material was naive CD4+ T cells from PBMCs. Subset noted: CD45RA+ positively selected. These receptor sequences come from a man younger than 35 in good health. Some clones in this sample may be carry-over from other donors' samples.

J is TRBJ2-7 and V is TRBV30; D is possibly TRBD2 (6 bases). V was cut by 0 bases and J by 3 bases, with 12 bases left in between. Germline V lookup: CDR1 GTSNPN, CDR2 SVGIG (reference sequence). This CDR3 is 14 amino acids long. The CDR3: CAWSVGGGVYEQYF. CDR3 coding DNA: TGTGCCTGGAGTGTAGGTGGAGGGGTCTACGAGCAGTACTTC. Combining the CDR3 with reference TRBV30 and TRBJ2-7 gives the whole variable domain SQTIHQWPATLVQPVGSPLSLECTVEGTSNPNLYWYRQAAGRGLQLLFYSVGIGQISSEVPQNLSASRPQDRQFILSSKKLLLSDSGFYLCAWSVGGGVYEQYFGPGTRLTVT.

The V call is TRBV4-2, the J call TRBJ2-7; D may correspond to TRBD1 or TRBD2 (5 bases each). The CDR3 runs 16 residues. From germline, CDR1 is LGHNA and CDR2 YNFKEQ. Trimming shortened V by 0 bases and J by 4 bases, and 16 bases separated the two germline ends. The chain's CDR3 is CASSQDGAGTLYEQYF. CDR3 nucleotides: TGTGCCAGCAGCCAAGATGGGGCAGGGACCCTTTACGAGCAGTACTTC.

This sequence joins TRBV4-3 and TRBJ1-2; no reliable D call. This CDR3 is 13 amino acids long. Trimming took off 1 base at V and 7 bases at J, with 10 bases between the two ends. Germline CDR1 LGHNA, CDR2 YSLEER. CDR3 in DNA: TGCGCCAGCAGCCAAGCGCCAGCTTTTGGCTACACCTTC. Its protein is CASSQAPAFGYTF.

The sample holds one count of this clone. The chain is built from TRBV4-1 and TRBJ2-7; D is uncertain. Germline loops: CDR1 MGHRA, CDR2 YSYEKL. Trimming pared 1 base from V and 2 bases from J, leaving 12 bases between. The CDR3 runs 15 residues. CDR3 DNA sequence: TGCGCCAGCAGCCAAGGGTCTGGGGTCCCCTACGAGCAGTACTTC. Protein product: CASSQGSGVPYEQYF.

The V and J genes are TRBV28 and TRBJ1-2; 9 positions agree with TRBD1. This CDR3 is 14 amino acids long. The V gene end was trimmed by 7 bases and the J gene end by 3 bases; junction bases not matched to a gene: 6. From germline, CDR1 is MDHEN and CDR2 SYDVKM. CDR3: CASKTGGPYYGYTF. In DNA, the CDR3 is TGTGCCAGCAAGACAGGGGGGCCCTACTATGGCTACACCTTC.

The chain has TRBV11-2 and TRBJ2-5; maybe TRBD2 (6 bases). The germline V gene has CDR1 SGHAT and CDR2 FQNNGV. The V end lost 1 base, the J end lost 5 bases, and 20 bases lay between the germline ends. The CDR3 is 17 amino acids. This chain's CDR3 is CASSLVNSGAVVETQYF. CDR3 bases: TGTGCCAGCAGCTTAGTTAATAGCGGAGCAGTGGTGGAGACCCAGTACTTC.

The genes are TRBV19 and TRBJ1-5; D is ambiguous. The germline V gene has CDR1 LNHDA and CDR2 SQIVND (reference sequence). V was cut by 4 bases and J by 2 bases, with 12 bases left in between. There are 15 residues in the CDR3. For the CDR3, the DNA is TGTGCCAGTAGTAGTGGGTCAGCCGGCAATCAGCCCCAGCATTTT. Its translation: CASSSGSAGNQPQHF.

The V gene is TRBV7-8, the J gene TRBJ1-1; possible D gene TRBD1, 5 bases. Trimming took off 1 base at V and 6 bases at J, with 18 bases between the two ends. The germline CDR1 and CDR2 sequences are SGHVS and FQNEAQ. This CDR3 has 16 residues. The CDR3 DNA follows: TGTGCCAGCAGCTTAGGATTGTCGGGGGGAGGGGCTGAAGCTTTCTTT. It is translated as CASSLGLSGGGAEAFF.

The V and J genes are TRBV9 and TRBJ1-6, with D uncertain. CDR1 and CDR2 (germline): SGDLS, YYNGEE. The CDR3 length is 14 residues. With 0 bases removed from V and 7 bases from J, the gap between germline ends came to 8 bases. The CDR3 spells CASSVGTHNSPLHF. The CDR3 DNA is TGTGCCAGCAGCGTAGGGACCCACAATTCACCCCTCCACTTT.

The J gene is TRBJ2-7, the V gene TRBV20-1; perhaps TRBD1 as D (5 bases). The germline V gene encodes CDR1 DFQATT and CDR2 SNEGSKA (reference sequence). This CDR3 has 11 residues. Trimming pared 0 bases from V and 12 bases from J, leaving 12 bases between. CDR3 sequence: CSARDLSGLYF. The CDR3 DNA is TGCAGTGCTAGAGATCTGTCAGGGTTGTACTTC.

This chain joins TRBV18 and TRBJ2-7; D could derive from TRBD1 or TRBD2 (6 bases each). The germline V gene encodes CDR1 KGHSH and CDR2 LQKENI. The CDR3 is 15 residues long. Trimming removed 5 bases from V and 5 bases from J, with 19 bases in between. CDR3 amino acids: CASSSVGGSVDEQYF. CDR3 DNA sequence: TGTGCCAGCTCATCCGTAGGGGGGTCGGTGGACGAGCAGTACTTC.

This clone was recorded only once. The chain employs TRBV2 and TRBJ2-2; possible D gene TRBD1, 6 bases. The CDR3 extends over 14 amino acids. The germline CDR1 and CDR2 sequences are SNHLY and FYNNEI. Trimming left V 8 bases short and J 2 bases short, with 12 bases between. The chain's CDR3 is CASRGQPNTGELFF. In nucleotides, the CDR3 is TGTGCCAGCCGGGGACAACCAAACACCGGGGAGCTGTTTTTT.

Of note for this clone: This specimen includes other DNA sequences encoding the same CDR3. The chain employs TRBV30 and TRBJ1-2; no firm D call. The CDR3 sequence is 11 residues long. Germline V gene data show CDR1 as GTSNPN and CDR2 as SVGIG (reference sequence). V dropped 0 bases and J dropped 4 bases, with 3 bases sitting between them. CDR3 protein: CAWSVAYGYTF. In DNA form, the CDR3 reads TGTGCCTGGAGTGTAGCCTATGGCTACACCTTC. Using reference TRBV30 and TRBJ1-2 for the parts outside the CDR3, the full variable domain is SQTIHQWPATLVQPVGSPLSLECTVEGTSNPNLYWYRQAAGRGLQLLFYSVGIGQISSEVPQNLSASRPQDRQFILSSKKLLLSDSGFYLCAWSVAYGYTFGSGTRLTVV.

V gene TRBV6-5 combines with J gene TRBJ2-1; D is ambiguous. CDR3 length equals 16 residues. Germline V gene sequence: CDR1 MNHEY, CDR2 SVGAGI. Trimming left V 2 bases short and J 7 bases short, with 18 bases between. Written as DNA, the CDR3 is TGTGCCAGCAGTTACAGCGAGGTCCCCAACCGGAATGAGCAGTTCTTC. Encoded protein: CASSYSEVPNRNEQFF.

J is TRBJ2-1 and V is TRBV6-5; no reliable D call. The CDR3 extends over 16 amino acids. V lost 2 bases to trimming and J lost 2 bases, with 13 bases between them. Germline CDR1 is MNHEY and CDR2 is SVGAGI. DNA for the CDR3: TGTGCCAGCAGTTACGCCGTAGGGATCGCCTACAATGAGCAGTTCTTC. Its protein product is CASSYAVGIAYNEQFF.

The V and J genes are TRBV11-2 and TRBJ1-2, with D perhaps TRBD1 (5 bases). V gave up 5 bases and J gave up 7 bases, with 14 bases separating them. This CDR3 spans 13 amino acids. The V gene's germline CDR1 is SGHAT and CDR2 FQNNGV. The DNA for the CDR3 is TGTGCCAGCAGCATCAGGGTATCTGGTGGCTACACCTTC. It yields the protein CASSIRVSGGYTF.